The present T cell receptor beta chain was sequenced within a study of cytomegalovirus exposure and HLA in healthy donors. Across the study: Roughly 92 million unique TCRs, all from HLA-typed donors, were included in an early release of the data. Study results and caveats: V- and J-gene trimming of TCR beta was linked (in a later analysis) to a missense DCLRE1C variant.

This clone has a handful of counts. Its antigen is unidentified. Other DNA sequences in this specimen translate into the identical CDR3. The germline gives CDR1 SGDLS, CDR2 YYNGEE. V gave up 3 bases and J gave up 2 bases, with 8 bases separating them. This CDR3 is 13 amino acids long. PCR primers comprised 60 Vbeta and 13 Jbeta primers. Some clones are missing from TCRdb's copy, which holds only in-frame ones; the method was immunoSEQ multiplex PCR. The sample has about 160,000 clones; more than 65% are singletons. The sample taken for sequencing was PBMCs. The TCR comes from a man aged 45-65 years in good health and CMV-seropositive. The chain uses TRBV9 and TRBJ1-1; weak D call: TRBD1 (6 bases). This chain's CDR3 is CASSAGTNTEAFF. CDR3 in DNA: TGTGCCAGCAGCGCCGGGACAAACACTGAAGCTTTCTTT.